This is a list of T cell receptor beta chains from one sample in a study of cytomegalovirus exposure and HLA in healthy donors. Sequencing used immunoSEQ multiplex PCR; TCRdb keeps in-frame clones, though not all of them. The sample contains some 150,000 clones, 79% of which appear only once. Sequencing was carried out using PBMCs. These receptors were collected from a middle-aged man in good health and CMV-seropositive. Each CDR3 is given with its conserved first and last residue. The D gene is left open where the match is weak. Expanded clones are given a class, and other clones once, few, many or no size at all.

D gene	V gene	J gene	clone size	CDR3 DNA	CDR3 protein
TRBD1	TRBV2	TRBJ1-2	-	TGTGCCAGCAGTGAAGCTTTGACAGGGATCTATGGCTACACCTTC	CASSEALTGIYGYTF
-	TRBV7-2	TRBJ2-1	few	TGTGCCAGCAGCTTAATATTGTATTCCCGGGAGCAGTTCTTC	CASSLILYSREQFF
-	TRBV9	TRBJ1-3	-	TGTGCCAGCAGCGTAGATCACAGCTCTGGAAACACCATATATTTT	CASSVDHSSGNTIYF
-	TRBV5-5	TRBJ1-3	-	TGTGCCAGCGCGACACGATTGGGAAACACCATATATTTT	CASATRLGNTIYF
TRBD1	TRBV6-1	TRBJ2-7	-	TGTGCCAGCAGAGACAGGGGAGGTCAGGCCTACGAGCAGTACTTC	CASRDRGGQAYEQYF
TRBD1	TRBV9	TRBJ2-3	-	TGTGCCAGCAGCGTAGGGGACAGGGGCGGCACAGATACGCAGTATTTT	CASSVGDRGGTDTQYF
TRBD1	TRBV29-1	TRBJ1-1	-	TGCAGCGCGGGACAGGCGGACACTGAAGCTTTCTTT	CSAGQADTEAFF
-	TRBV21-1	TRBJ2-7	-	TGTGCCAGCAGCCCAAACGAGGACAGGATCTACGAGCAGTACTTC	CASSPNEDRIYEQYF
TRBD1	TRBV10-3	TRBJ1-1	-	TGTGCCATCAGACAGGGGGCCGGCACTGAAGCTTTCTTT	CAIRQGAGTEAFF
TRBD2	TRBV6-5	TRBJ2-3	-	TGTGCCAGCAGTTACTCAGCGGGGGGATTCACAGATACGCAGTATTTT	CASSYSAGGFTDTQYF
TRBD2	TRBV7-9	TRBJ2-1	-	TGTGCCAGCAGCTTAGAGATAACTAGCGGGAACGATGAGCAGTTCTTC	CASSLEITSGNDEQFF
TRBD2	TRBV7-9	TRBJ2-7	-	TGTGCCAGCAGCTTAGGGGGGAGGGCCGGCGAGCAGTACTTC	CASSLGGRAGEQYF
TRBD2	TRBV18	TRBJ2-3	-	TGTGCCAGCTCACCGGAGACTAGCGGGACAGATACGCAGTATTTT	CASSPETSGTDTQYF
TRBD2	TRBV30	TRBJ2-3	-	TGTGCCTGGACCTTAAGCGGGAGTAGGGCAGATACGCAGTATTTT	CAWTLSGSRADTQYF
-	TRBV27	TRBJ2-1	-	TGTGCCAGCAGTTTTCAAATGGACAGCGAGCAGTTCTTC	CASSFQMDSEQFF
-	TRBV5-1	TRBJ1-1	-	TGCGCCAGCAGCCCGACGGCAGCGGGGACTGAAGCTTTCTTT	CASSPTAAGTEAFF
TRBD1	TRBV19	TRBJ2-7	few	TGTGCCAGTAGTATAGGAGACAGGGTTAGTACAACCTACGAGCAGTACTTC	CASSIGDRVSTTYEQYF
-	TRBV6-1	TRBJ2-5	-	TGTGCCAGCAGTCCTCGGGGGCAAGAGACCCAGTACTTC	CASSPRGQETQYF
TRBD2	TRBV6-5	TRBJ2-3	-	TGTGCCAGCAGTTACTCGCTAGCGGGAGTCGCAGATACGCAGTATTTT	CASSYSLAGVADTQYF
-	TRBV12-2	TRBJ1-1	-	TGTGCAAGTCGCTTTGGCAGTAACACTGAAGCTTTCTTT	CASRFGSNTEAFF
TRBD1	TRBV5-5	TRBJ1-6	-	TGTGCCAGCAGCTTGCGTCCACGACAGGGGAACTTTCTGCCCCTCCACTTT	CASSLRPRQGNFLPLHF
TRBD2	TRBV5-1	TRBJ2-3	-	TGCGCCAGCAGCGTAGGACTAGCGGGAGTCTTAAAAGATACGCAGTATTTT	CASSVGLAGVLKDTQYF
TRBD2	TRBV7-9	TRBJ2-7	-	TGTGCCAGCAGCCCGCGGACTAGCGGCTACGAGCAGTACTTC	CASSPRTSGYEQYF
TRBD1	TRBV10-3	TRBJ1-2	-	TGTGCCATCAGTAATAACATAGGGGGCGCAAGCTATGGCTACACCTTC	CAISNNIGGASYGYTF
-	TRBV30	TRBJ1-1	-	TGTGCCTGGACGAAGAAGGGGGGGGCCACTGAAGCTTTCTTT	CAWTKKGGATEAFF
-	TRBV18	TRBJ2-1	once	TGTGCCAGCTCACGTGACATCTCGGGAGAGCAGTTCTTC	CASSRDISGEQFF
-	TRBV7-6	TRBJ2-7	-	TGTGCCAGCAGCGTCGCTAGCGCGAGCTCCTACGAGCAGTACTTC	CASSVASASSYEQYF
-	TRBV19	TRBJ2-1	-	TGTGCCAGTAGTATCCGACAGGGAGGCTCTGAGCAGTTCTTC	CASSIRQGGSEQFF
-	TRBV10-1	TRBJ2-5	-	TGCGCCAGCAGTGGTGGGCGTGAAGAGACCCAGTACTTC	CASSGGREETQYF
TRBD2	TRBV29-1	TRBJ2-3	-	TGCAGCGTTGGGGTTAGCGGGAGGGCCCCAGATACGCAGTATTTT	CSVGVSGRAPDTQYF
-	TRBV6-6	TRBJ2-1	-	TGTGCCAGCAGGATGATAGCCAGCTCCTACAATGAGCAGTTCTTC	CASRMIASSYNEQFF
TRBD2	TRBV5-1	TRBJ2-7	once	TGCGCCAGCAGTGGGACCCTAGCGGCAACCTACGAGCAGTACTTC	CASSGTLAATYEQYF
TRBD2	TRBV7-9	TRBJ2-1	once	TGTGCCAGCAGCAGCACTAGCGGGAGGGCCCGTGAGCAGTTCTTC	CASSSTSGRAREQFF
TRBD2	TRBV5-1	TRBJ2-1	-	TGCGCCAGCAGCTTGGTCGTCGGGACTAGCGGGGGCAATGAGCAGTTCTTC	CASSLVVGTSGGNEQFF
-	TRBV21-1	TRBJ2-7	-	TGTGCCCAAATTGCCCCAAGGAGCTCCTACGAGCAGTACTTC	CAQIAPRSSYEQYF
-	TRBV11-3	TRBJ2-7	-	TGTGCCAGCAGCTTAGGGCAGGGGAGCTCCTACGAGCAGTACTTC	CASSLGQGSSYEQYF
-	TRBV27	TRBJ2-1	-	TGTGCCAGCAGTTTAGACTTCTACAATGAGCAGTTCTTC	CASSLDFYNEQFF
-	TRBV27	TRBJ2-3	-	TGTGCCAGCAGCCTGAACGGTCTCACAGATACGCAGTATTTT	CASSLNGLTDTQYF
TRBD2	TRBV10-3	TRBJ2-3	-	TGTGCCATCAGTGTATCTAGCGGGAGAGGCACAGATACGCAGTATTTT	CAISVSSGRGTDTQYF
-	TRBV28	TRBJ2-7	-	TGTGCCAGCAGTTTAACCCTCCTCTTTTACGAGCAGTACTTC	CASSLTLLFYEQYF
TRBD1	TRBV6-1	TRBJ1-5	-	TGTGCCAGCACCCGGGACAGGTTCAATCAGCCCCAGCATTTT	CASTRDRFNQPQHF
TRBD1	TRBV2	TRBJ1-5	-	TGTGCCAGCAGTGATAGGACAGGGAAGACGAATCAGCCCCAGCATTTT	CASSDRTGKTNQPQHF
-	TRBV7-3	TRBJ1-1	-	TGTGCCAGCAGCCCGGCGGGGGCCAGCACTGAAGCTTTCTTT	CASSPAGASTEAFF
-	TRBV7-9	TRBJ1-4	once	TGTGCCAGCAGCTCTTCAGGGCAGCGGGACTTTAATGAAAAACTGTTTTTT	CASSSSGQRDFNEKLFF
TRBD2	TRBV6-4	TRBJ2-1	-	TGTGCCAGCAGTGACTCGACTAGCGGCTCCTACAATGAGCAGTTCTTC	CASSDSTSGSYNEQFF
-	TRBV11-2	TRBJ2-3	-	TGTGCCAGCAGCTCCCGGAGGAACACAGATACGCAGTATTTT	CASSSRRNTDTQYF
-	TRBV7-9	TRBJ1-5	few	TGTGCCAGCAGCTTAATCGGCAGGGAGGATCAGCCCCAGCATTTT	CASSLIGREDQPQHF
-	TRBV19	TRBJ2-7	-	TGTGCCAGTTCCCTCCGGAGGTTCTCCTTCTACGAGCAGTACTTC	CASSLRRFSFYEQYF
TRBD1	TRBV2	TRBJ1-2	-	TGTGCCAGCAGATATACAGGGGGCGGCTACACCTTC	CASRYTGGGYTF
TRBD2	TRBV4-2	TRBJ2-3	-	TGTGCCAGCAGCCAAGGGACTAGCGCTCCAGATACGCAGTATTTT	CASSQGTSAPDTQYF
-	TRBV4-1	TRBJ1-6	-	TGCGCCAGCAGCCAAGGGGGTTACAGGGAAAACACCTATTCACCCCTCCACTTT	CASSQGGYRENTYSPLHF
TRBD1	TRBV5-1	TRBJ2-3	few	TGCGCCAGCAGCGCCCGGGACAGGGTCACAGATACGCAGTATTTT	CASSARDRVTDTQYF
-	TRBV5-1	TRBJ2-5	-	TGCGCCAGCAGCCCCGATATGGAAGGGGTTGAGACCCAGTACTTC	CASSPDMEGVETQYF
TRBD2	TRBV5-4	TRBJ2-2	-	TGTGCCAGCAGCCCGGGACTATTGAACACCGGGGAGCTGTTTTTT	CASSPGLLNTGELFF